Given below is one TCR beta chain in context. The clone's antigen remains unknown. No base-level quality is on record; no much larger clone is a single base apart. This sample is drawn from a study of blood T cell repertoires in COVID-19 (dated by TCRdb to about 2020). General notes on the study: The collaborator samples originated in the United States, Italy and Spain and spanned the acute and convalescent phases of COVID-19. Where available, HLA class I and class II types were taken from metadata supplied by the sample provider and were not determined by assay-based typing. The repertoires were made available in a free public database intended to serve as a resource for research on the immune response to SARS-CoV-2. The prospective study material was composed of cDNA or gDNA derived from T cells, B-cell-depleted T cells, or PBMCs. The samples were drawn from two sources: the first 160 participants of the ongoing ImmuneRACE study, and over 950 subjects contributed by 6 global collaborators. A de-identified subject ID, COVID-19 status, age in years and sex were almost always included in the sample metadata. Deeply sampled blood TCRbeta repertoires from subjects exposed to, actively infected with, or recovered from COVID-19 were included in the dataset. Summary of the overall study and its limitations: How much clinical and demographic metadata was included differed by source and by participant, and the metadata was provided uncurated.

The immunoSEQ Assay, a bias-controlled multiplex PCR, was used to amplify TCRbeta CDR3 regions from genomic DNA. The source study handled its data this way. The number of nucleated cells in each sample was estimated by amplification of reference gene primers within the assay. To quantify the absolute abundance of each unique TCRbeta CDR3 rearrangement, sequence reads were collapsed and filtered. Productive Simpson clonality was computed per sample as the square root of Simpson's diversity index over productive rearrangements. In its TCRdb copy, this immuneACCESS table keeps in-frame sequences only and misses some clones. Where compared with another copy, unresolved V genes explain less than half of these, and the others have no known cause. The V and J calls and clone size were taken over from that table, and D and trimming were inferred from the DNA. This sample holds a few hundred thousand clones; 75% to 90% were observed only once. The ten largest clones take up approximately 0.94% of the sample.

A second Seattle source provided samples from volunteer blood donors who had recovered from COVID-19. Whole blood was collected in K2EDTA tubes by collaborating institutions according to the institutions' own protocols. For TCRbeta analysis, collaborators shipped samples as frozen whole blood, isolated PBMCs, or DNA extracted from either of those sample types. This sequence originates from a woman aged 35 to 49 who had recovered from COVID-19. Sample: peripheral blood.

The CDR3 protein sequence reads: CASSHRDRDNSPLHF. The sequenced DNA: TGTGCCAGCAGCCACCGGGACAGGGACAATTCACCCCTCCACTTT. The receptor chain draws on TRBV7-9 and TRBJ1-6, with 9 junctional bases fitting TRBD1. The germline V gene (reference sequence) gives CDR1 as SEHNR and CDR2 as FQNEAQ. Here V drops 5 bases and J drops 7 bases, and the junction holds 6 bases not matched to any gene. The CDR3, cysteine through phenylalanine, is 15 amino acids long. The CDR3 DNA has 45 bases and is translated from base 1.